This paragraph covers one TCR beta chain sequence. Its specificity is not known. Negative isolation was used for CD8+ and CD4+ T cells and FACS enrichment for TEMRA cells. These data are taken from a study of CD8 T cells in Susac syndrome. The study's findings and limits: The peak of CD8+ clonal expansion in Susac was seen in TEMRA cells and active patients.

Reverse transcription of roughly 0.5 to 1 ug RNA was carried out with random hexamers. TCRdb re-called the immunoSEQ multiplex PCR reads with MiXCR, one entry per CDR3 protein. This sample has 100,000 or so distinct CDR3 sequences; around 95% occur once, and the top ten carry 0.3%. The CDR3 is 17 amino acids. In germline, CDR1 is SGDLS, CDR2 YYNGEE. Trimming pared 4 bases from V and 0 bases from J, leaving 14 bases between. The receptor comes from a human donor with Susac syndrome. This sequence joins TRBV9 and TRBJ1-6; perhaps TRBD1 as D (6 bases). Sequences were obtained from CD8+ T cells from PBMCs. In DNA form, the CDR3 reads TGTGCCAGCAGCCGGGGGGCGGATAGCTCCTATAATTCACCCCTCCACTTT. Translated: CASSRGADSSYNSPLHF. Drawing the rest from reference TRBV9 and TRBJ1-6, the complete variable domain is DSGVTQTPKHLITATGQRVTLRCSPRSGDLSVYWYQQSLDQGLQFLIQYYNGEERAKGNILERFSAQQFPDLHSELNLSSLELGDSALYFCASSRGADSSYNSPLHFGNGTRLTVT.